The 17 T cell receptor beta chains listed next were all sequenced from one sample in a study of graft-versus-host responses after intestinal transplantation. No cognate antigen is known for these TCRs. TCRdb keeps only in-frame clones here, not all; method: immunoSEQ multiplex PCR. The sample holds roughly 110,000 clones, around 90% seen once. This specimen was unstimulated CD4+ T cells sorted from spleen or lymph node cells, taken before transplant. These receptors came from a human donor who was the organ donor for an intestinal transplant.

The CDR3 reads CASTDPGLIETQYF. The CDR3, as DNA: TGCGCCAGCACTGATCCGGGACTGATTGAGACCCAGTACTTC. V is TRBV5-1 and J is TRBJ2-5; the D gene is possibly TRBD2 (6 bases). The germline V and J ends were trimmed by 6 bases and 5 bases, with 17 bases remaining between them. Germline loops: CDR1 SGHRS, CDR2 YFSETQ. This CDR3 has 14 residues.

The gene calls are TRBV7-2 and TRBJ1-1; TRBD1 is a possible D gene (5 bases). CDR3 length equals 15 residues. CDR1 and CDR2 from the germline V gene are SGHTA and FQGNSA. V lost 1 base, J lost 1 base, and 10 bases lay in between. Here the CDR3 reads CASSLGQGGNTEAFF. CDR3 nucleotides: TGTGCCAGCAGCTTAGGTCAGGGAGGGAACACTGAAGCTTTCTTT.

V and J are TRBV11-2 and TRBJ1-1, with no clear D. V was clipped by 0 bases and J by 1 base, with 6 bases between them. This CDR3 comprises 14 residues. Per germline, CDR1 SGHAT and CDR2 FQNNGV. The CDR3 is CASSLDIPNTEAFF. CDR3 coding DNA: TGTGCCAGCAGCTTAGATATTCCGAACACTGAAGCTTTCTTT.

The CDR3 sequence: CASSIPGTGRYEQYF. The CDR3 region has the DNA TGTGCCAGTAGTATCCCCGGGACAGGACGTTACGAGCAGTACTTC. The rearrangement links TRBV19 to TRBJ2-7; TRBD1 aligns across 8 bases. V shed 3 bases, J shed 4 bases, and the junction held 8 bases outside the gene matches. The CDR3 length is 15 residues. CDR1 is LNHDA and CDR2 is SQIVND in the germline V gene (reference sequence).

The chain employs TRBV2 and TRBJ1-5; TRBD1 is a possible D gene (6 bases). The V gene lost 3 bases and the J gene lost 0 bases, with 12 bases spanning the gap. The length of the CDR3 is 16 residues. CDR1 SNHLY and CDR2 FYNNEI come from the germline V gene. The CDR3 sequence is CASSEWGPYSNQPQHF. CDR3 bases: TGTGCCAGCAGTGAGTGGGGGCCTTATAGCAATCAGCCCCAGCATTTT.

This rearrangement joins TRBV15 to TRBJ1-3; D unclear. This CDR3 is built from 16 residues. The germline gives CDR1 LNHNV, CDR2 YYDKDF (reference sequence). V lost 0 bases, J lost 0 bases, and 9 bases lay in between. CDR3 sequence reads: CATSRDVQISGNTIYF. DNA for the CDR3: TGTGCCACCAGCAGAGATGTCCAGATCTCTGGAAACACCATATATTTT.

The V and J genes are TRBV7-3 and TRBJ2-1; D ambiguous. CDR1 is SGHTA and CDR2 is FQGTGA in the germline V gene. This CDR3 contains 14 residues. V shed 3 bases and J shed 4 bases, with 10 bases lying between them. The CDR3 region is CASSLGTVYNEQFF. Written as DNA, the CDR3 is TGTGCCAGCAGCTTGGGTACAGTATACAATGAGCAGTTCTTC.

V gene TRBV5-1 combines with J gene TRBJ1-2; no definite D call. V was trimmed by 0 bases and J by 5 bases, leaving 11 bases between them. Germline V gene lookup returns CDR1 SGHRS and CDR2 YFSETQ. The CDR3 is 14 amino acids. The CDR3 bases are TGCGCCAGCAGCTTGGACGGCTTCTTGTATGGCTACACCTTC. Amino acid sequence: CASSLDGFLYGYTF.

The chain employs TRBV29-1 and TRBJ2-3; D not resolved. The CDR3 is made up of 10 amino acids. Germline loops: CDR1 SQVTM, CDR2 ANQGSEA. Trimming cost V 5 bases and J 4 bases, with 4 bases left between them. Written as DNA, the CDR3 is TGCAGCGTTACCCCAGATACGCAGTATTTT. Translated, it gives CSVTPDTQYF.

This clone was counted between two and nine times. The chain recombines TRBV6-1 with TRBJ1-5, with D possibly matching TRBD1 (6 bases). The CDR3 totals 15 residues. Germline CDR1 and CDR2: MNHNS and SASEGT. V lost 1 base to trimming and J lost 11 bases, with 18 bases between them. The CDR3: CASSEVGQWGVAQHF. The CDR3 DNA reads as TGTGCCAGCAGTGAAGTAGGACAGTGGGGAGTTGCCCAGCATTTT.

J is TRBJ2-3 and V is TRBV4-3, with 12 bases fitting TRBD2. CDR1 is LGHNA and CDR2 is YSLEER in the germline V gene. There are 16 residues in the CDR3. Trimming at V came to 2 bases and at J to 6 bases, leaving 6 bases not matched to a gene. CDR3 amino acids: CASSQQGLAGYDTQYF. CDR3 DNA: TGCGCCAGCAGCCAACAAGGACTAGCGGGATACGATACGCAGTATTTT.

J is TRBJ2-3 and V is TRBV27, with TRBD1 matching 8 bases. V dropped 6 bases and J dropped 2; count of bases not matched to a gene: 16. Per germline, CDR1 MNHEY and CDR2 SMNVEV (reference sequence). This CDR3 spans 18 amino acids. The CDR3 coding sequence is TGTGCCAGCAGCCGAGTGCCCGGGACAGGTTATGACACAGATACGCAGTATTTT. This translates into CASSRVPGTGYDTDTQYF.

V and J are TRBV7-2 and TRBJ2-5; D is possibly TRBD2 (5 bases). Germline V CDR1 and CDR2: SGHTA, FQGNSA. Trimming shortened V by 2 bases and J by 5 bases, and 9 bases separated the two germline ends. CDR3 size: 13 residues. This CDR3 reads CASSLFSEETQYF. In DNA, the CDR3 is TGTGCCAGCAGCTTATTTAGCGAGGAGACCCAGTACTTC.

The sample holds a few counts of this clone. V usage is TRBV5-6 and J usage is TRBJ1-1; tentatively, D is TRBD1 (5 bases). The CDR3 runs to 15 residues. V was pared by 6 bases and J by 1 base, with 16 bases between. The germline V gene encodes CDR1 SGHDT and CDR2 YYEEEE. The CDR3 region is CASKQAVFRNTEAFF. The DNA of the CDR3 is TGTGCCAGCAAACAGGCCGTTTTCCGGAACACTGAAGCTTTCTTT.

The chain links TRBV28 to TRBJ2-3; 7 nucleotides match TRBD1. Germline V CDR1 and CDR2: MDHEN, SYDVKM. Trimming at V came to 3 bases and at J to 10 bases, leaving 4 bases not matched to a gene. This CDR3 region has 12 residues. The chain's CDR3 is CASSFRQGPQYF. The CDR3 DNA sequence: TGTGCCAGCAGTTTTCGACAGGGACCGCAGTATTTT.

J is TRBJ2-3 and V is TRBV6-4; 10 positions match TRBD2. Germline V gene data show CDR1 as MRHNA and CDR2 as SNTAGT. The V segment lost 0 bases and the J segment 4 bases; nucleotides outside the gene matches: 1. The CDR3 runs to 15 residues. CDR3 in DNA: TGTGCCAGCAGTGACTCAGCGGGAGGGCCAGATACGCAGTATTTT. It specifies CASSDSAGGPDTQYF.

The gene calls are TRBV19 and TRBJ2-7; weak D call: TRBD2 (5 bases). Germline V CDR1 and CDR2: LNHDA, SQIVND (reference sequence). V lost 5 bases and J lost 2, with 16 bases in between. The CDR3 consists of 15 residues. The CDR3 sequence is CASSEQAESTYEQYF. Written as DNA, the CDR3 is TGTGCCAGTAGTGAACAAGCGGAGTCCACCTACGAGCAGTACTTC.